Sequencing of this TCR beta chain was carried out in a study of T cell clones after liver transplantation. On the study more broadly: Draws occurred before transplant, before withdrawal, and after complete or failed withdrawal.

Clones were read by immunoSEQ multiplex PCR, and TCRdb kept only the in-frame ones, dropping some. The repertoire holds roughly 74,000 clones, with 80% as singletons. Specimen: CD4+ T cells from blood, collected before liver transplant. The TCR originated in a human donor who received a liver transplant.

In nucleotides, the CDR3 is TGCAGCGTTTCGACTAGCGGGAGTTGGGGGACCGGGGAGCTGTTTTTT. It is translated as CSVSTSGSWGTGELFF. This sequence joins TRBV29-1 and TRBJ2-2, with 12 bases matching TRBD2. Trimming cost V 5 bases and J 5 bases; bases outside gene matches: 9. CDR1 is SQVTM, CDR2 ANQGSEA, per germline. The CDR3 extends over 16 amino acids.